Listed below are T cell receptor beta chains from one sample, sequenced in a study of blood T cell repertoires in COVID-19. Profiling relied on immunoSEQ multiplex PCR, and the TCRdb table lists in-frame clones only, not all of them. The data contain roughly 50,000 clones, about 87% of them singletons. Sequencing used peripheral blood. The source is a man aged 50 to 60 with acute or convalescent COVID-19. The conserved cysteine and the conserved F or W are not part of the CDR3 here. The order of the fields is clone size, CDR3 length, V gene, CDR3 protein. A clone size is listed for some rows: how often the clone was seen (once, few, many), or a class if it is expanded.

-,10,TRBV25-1,ASSEYEKGYT
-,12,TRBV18,ASSPRLQNEKLF
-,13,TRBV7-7,ASSLSGRTQETQY
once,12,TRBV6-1,ASSEQGGDQPQH
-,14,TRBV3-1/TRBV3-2,ASSRKGQGGTGELF
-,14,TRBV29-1,SVEDGLPSSYNEQF
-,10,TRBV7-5,ARPGVEYGYT
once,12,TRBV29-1,SVEVEGLNTEAF
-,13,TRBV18,ASSLQSRGTDTQY
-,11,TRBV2,ASRRGQNTEAF
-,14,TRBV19,ASSPGGQLITYEQY
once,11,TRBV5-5,ASSLEATGELF
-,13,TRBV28,ASSSVQGVRETQY
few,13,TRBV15,ATSRGSGVNSPLH
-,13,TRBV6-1,ASSDWGQGKNIQY
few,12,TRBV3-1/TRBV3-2,ASSQEYVRDTIY
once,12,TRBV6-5,ASRAGTGFQPQH
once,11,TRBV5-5,ASSWGEDYGYT
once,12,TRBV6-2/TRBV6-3,ASSAYGTGAGYT
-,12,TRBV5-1,ASYHGTGDETQY
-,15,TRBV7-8,ASSSQGSGSYNSPLH
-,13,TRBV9,ASSVFATGNTEAF
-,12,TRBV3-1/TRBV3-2,ASSRGTGDYGYT
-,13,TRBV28,ASRPDFAGVYEQY
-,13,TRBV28,ASSLPGQGSQPQH
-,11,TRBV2,ASTTGDNTEAF
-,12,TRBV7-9,ASSLVVAENGYT
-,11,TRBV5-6,ASIRTATDTQY